The rows below give T cell receptor beta chains drawn from one sample of a study of STAT5B mutations in CD4+ large granular lymphocyte leukemia. Measured with immunoSEQ multiplex PCR; TCRdb has only the in-frame clones, and not every one. In the table there are about 33,000 clones, around 76% of which are singletons. Sequenced input: CD4+ T cells from blood buffy coats. These receptors all come from a human donor in good health. The CDR3 runs from the conserved cysteine through the conserved F or W. The D gene is left open where the match is weak. Clone size is not always given. Where it is, it says once, few, many or a class for expanded clones.

abundance: .
v_gene: TRBV12-5
d_gene: .
j_gene: TRBJ1-1
CDR3aa: CASGLDTNTEAFF
CDR3nt: TGTGCTAGTGGTTTGGACACGAACACTGAAGCTTTCTTT

abundance: few
v_gene: TRBV9
d_gene: .
j_gene: TRBJ1-2
CDR3aa: CASSVGLVGREGSGYTF
CDR3nt: TGTGCCAGCAGCGTAGGATTGGTGGGCAGGGAGGGCAGTGGCTACACCTTC

abundance: .
v_gene: TRBV7-9
d_gene: .
j_gene: TRBJ2-6
CDR3aa: CASSLVGANVLTF
CDR3nt: TGTGCCAGCAGCTTAGTTGGGGCCAACGTCCTGACTTTC

abundance: .
v_gene: TRBV6-1
d_gene: .
j_gene: TRBJ1-2
CDR3aa: CASSFTGNYGYTF
CDR3nt: TGTGCCAGCAGTTTTACAGGGAACTATGGCTACACCTTC

abundance: .
v_gene: TRBV7-9
d_gene: TRBD2
j_gene: TRBJ2-7
CDR3aa: CASSLGQAGAQYF
CDR3nt: TGTGCCAGCAGCTTAGGTCAAGCGGGAGCGCAGTACTTC

abundance: few
v_gene: TRBV30
d_gene: TRBD1
j_gene: TRBJ1-1
CDR3aa: CAWSVRRGDTEAFF
CDR3nt: TGTGCCTGGAGTGTACGCAGGGGGGACACTGAAGCTTTCTTT

abundance: .
v_gene: TRBV7-6
d_gene: TRBD1
j_gene: TRBJ1-6
CDR3aa: CASSLSRGTNSPLHF
CDR3nt: TGTGCCAGCAGCTTATCCAGGGGGACAAATTCACCCCTCCACTTT

abundance: .
v_gene: TRBV30
d_gene: TRBD1
j_gene: TRBJ2-3
CDR3aa: CAWNQGQVGTDTQYF
CDR3nt: TGTGCCTGGAATCAAGGACAGGTTGGCACAGATACGCAGTATTTT

abundance: .
v_gene: TRBV5-4
d_gene: TRBD1
j_gene: TRBJ2-7
CDR3aa: CASSREGQANYEQYF
CDR3nt: TGTGCCAGCAGCCGCGAAGGACAGGCAAATTACGAGCAGTACTTC

abundance: .
v_gene: TRBV5-1
d_gene: TRBD2
j_gene: TRBJ2-5
CDR3aa: CASSRTSGAKYQETQYF
CDR3nt: TGCGCCAGCAGCCGGACTAGCGGGGCGAAGTACCAAGAGACCCAGTACTTC

abundance: .
v_gene: TRBV11-3
d_gene: .
j_gene: TRBJ2-5
CDR3aa: CASSPGRSQETQYF
CDR3nt: TGTGCCAGCAGCCCGGGACGGAGCCAAGAGACCCAGTACTTC

abundance: .
v_gene: TRBV19
d_gene: .
j_gene: TRBJ2-5
CDR3aa: CASSPGLQETQYF
CDR3nt: TGTGCCAGTAGTCCGGGACTGCAAGAGACCCAGTACTTC

abundance: few
v_gene: TRBV30
d_gene: .
j_gene: TRBJ2-3
CDR3aa: CAWSVNRRGDTQYF
CDR3nt: TGTGCCTGGAGTGTGAATCGTAGAGGAGATACGCAGTATTTT

abundance: .
v_gene: TRBV30
d_gene: TRBD2
j_gene: TRBJ2-2
CDR3aa: CAWKSGGYRGAVF
CDR3nt: TGTGCCTGGAAAAGCGGGGGGTACCGGGGAGCTGTTTTT

abundance: .
v_gene: TRBV5-5
d_gene: .
j_gene: TRBJ1-2
CDR3aa: CASSSDTTIYGYTF
CDR3nt: TGTGCCAGCAGCTCCGATACAACTATTTATGGCTACACCTTC

abundance: .
v_gene: TRBV13
d_gene: .
j_gene: TRBJ2-2
CDR3aa: CASSLLSLRDTGELFF
CDR3nt: TGTGCCAGCAGCTTACTGAGCCTACGGGACACCGGGGAGCTGTTTTTT

abundance: .
v_gene: TRBV27
d_gene: .
j_gene: TRBJ2-7
CDR3aa: CASSVTFLGEQYF
CDR3nt: TGTGCCAGCAGTGTCACTTTCTTGGGGGAGCAGTACTTC

abundance: .
v_gene: TRBV4-2
d_gene: .
j_gene: TRBJ1-1
CDR3aa: CASSQERRVMNTEAFF
CDR3nt: TGTGCCAGCAGCCAAGAGCGAAGGGTCATGAACACTGAAGCTTTCTTT

abundance: few
v_gene: TRBV27
d_gene: TRBD2
j_gene: TRBJ2-1
CDR3aa: CATQRLAYNEQFF
CDR3nt: TGTGCCACACAGAGACTAGCTTACAATGAGCAGTTCTTC

abundance: .
v_gene: TRBV19
d_gene: TRBD1
j_gene: TRBJ2-3
CDR3aa: CASSRDRRSDTQYF
CDR3nt: TGTGCCAGTAGTCGGGACAGGCGGTCAGATACGCAGTATTTT

abundance: .
v_gene: TRBV5-3
d_gene: TRBD1
j_gene: TRBJ1-1
CDR3aa: CARSKRTGKNTEAFF
CDR3nt: TGTGCCAGAAGCAAGAGGACAGGGAAGAACACTGAAGCTTTCTTT

abundance: .
v_gene: TRBV19
d_gene: .
j_gene: TRBJ1-6
CDR3aa: CASSPPGDPGNSPLHF
CDR3nt: TGTGCCAGTAGTCCCCCTGGAGACCCCGGGAATTCACCCCTCCACTTT

abundance: .
v_gene: TRBV7-3
d_gene: .
j_gene: TRBJ2-1
CDR3aa: CASSLSGGTGSYNEQFF
CDR3nt: TGTGCCAGCAGCTTAAGTGGAGGCACTGGCTCCTACAATGAGCAGTTCTTC

abundance: .
v_gene: TRBV6-6
d_gene: .
j_gene: TRBJ1-2
CDR3aa: CASSDRDTQFYGYTF
CDR3nt: TGTGCCAGCAGTGACCGGGACACTCAATTCTATGGCTACACCTTC

abundance: .
v_gene: TRBV19
d_gene: .
j_gene: TRBJ2-1
CDR3aa: CASSTGLHNEQFF
CDR3nt: TGTGCCAGTAGTACAGGTCTGCACAATGAGCAGTTCTTC

abundance: .
v_gene: TRBV5-4
d_gene: .
j_gene: TRBJ1-5
CDR3aa: CASSLGPDSNQPQHF
CDR3nt: TGTGCCAGCAGCTTGGGGCCGGATAGCAATCAGCCCCAGCATTTT

abundance: .
v_gene: TRBV4-2
d_gene: TRBD2
j_gene: TRBJ2-1
CDR3aa: CASSSSGKVLDNEQFF
CDR3nt: TGTGCCAGCAGCAGTAGCGGGAAAGTCTTGGACAATGAGCAGTTCTTC

abundance: .
v_gene: TRBV5-1
d_gene: TRBD2
j_gene: TRBJ2-1
CDR3aa: CASSDGTSGVYNEQFF
CDR3nt: TGCGCCAGCAGCGATGGGACTAGCGGGGTCTACAATGAGCAGTTCTTC

abundance: once
v_gene: TRBV6-6
d_gene: .
j_gene: TRBJ2-5
CDR3aa: CASSQRPLMAQYF
CDR3nt: TGTGCCAGCAGTCAACGACCGCTTATGGCCCAGTACTTC

abundance: once
v_gene: TRBV7-2
d_gene: TRBD2
j_gene: TRBJ2-5
CDR3aa: CASSSRGLADQETQYF
CDR3nt: TGTGCCAGCAGCTCACGGGGACTAGCGGACCAAGAGACCCAGTACTTC

abundance: .
v_gene: TRBV14
d_gene: .
j_gene: TRBJ2-3
CDR3aa: CASSQLRRGGDTQYF
CDR3nt: TGTGCCAGCAGCCAATTAAGGCGGGGAGGAGATACGCAGTATTTT

abundance: .
v_gene: TRBV29-1
d_gene: .
j_gene: TRBJ2-2
CDR3aa: CSVGNVNTGELFF
CDR3nt: TGCAGCGTGGGGAATGTGAACACCGGGGAGCTGTTTTTT

abundance: .
v_gene: TRBV28
d_gene: .
j_gene: TRBJ1-2
CDR3aa: CASSFSAGYIGYTF
CDR3nt: TGTGCCAGCAGTTTCTCGGCAGGGTACATTGGCTACACCTTC

abundance: few
v_gene: TRBV10-3
d_gene: TRBD1
j_gene: TRBJ2-2
CDR3aa: CAISEGQDTGELFF
CDR3nt: TGTGCCATCAGTGAGGGACAGGACACCGGGGAGCTGTTTTTT

abundance: few
v_gene: TRBV5-4
d_gene: .
j_gene: TRBJ1-1
CDR3aa: CASSSEVRNTEAFF
CDR3nt: TGTGCCAGCAGCTCGGAGGTCAGGAACACTGAAGCTTTCTTT

abundance: .
v_gene: TRBV13
d_gene: TRBD2
j_gene: TRBJ2-3
CDR3aa: CASSSPGLAGVTDTQYF
CDR3nt: TGTGCCAGCAGCTCGCCGGGACTAGCGGGAGTCACAGATACGCAGTATTTT

abundance: .
v_gene: TRBV6-5
d_gene: .
j_gene: TRBJ1-1
CDR3aa: CASSFGSQVTFF
CDR3nt: TGTGCCAGCAGTTTCGGAAGCCAGGTGACTTTCTTT

abundance: .
v_gene: TRBV21-1
d_gene: .
j_gene: TRBJ1-1
CDR3aa: CASSKEGQGIIAALAFF
CDR3nt: TGTGCCAGCAGCAAGGAGGGACAGGGGATAATAGCTGCATTGGCTTTCTTT

abundance: few
v_gene: TRBV6-5
d_gene: TRBD2
j_gene: TRBJ2-7
CDR3aa: CASSYSKLAGAYEQYF
CDR3nt: TGTGCCAGCAGTTACTCGAAACTAGCGGGGGCCTACGAGCAGTACTTC

abundance: .
v_gene: TRBV5-1
d_gene: .
j_gene: TRBJ1-4
CDR3aa: CASSSSGGTNEKLFF
CDR3nt: TGCGCCAGCAGCTCCTCTGGGGGAACTAATGAAAAACTGTTTTTT

abundance: once
v_gene: TRBV28
d_gene: .
j_gene: TRBJ2-5
CDR3aa: CASKRVTETQYF
CDR3nt: TGTGCCAGCAAGAGGGTAACGGAGACCCAGTACTTC

abundance: .
v_gene: TRBV7-2
d_gene: TRBD2
j_gene: TRBJ2-2
CDR3aa: CASSLATSATNTGELFF
CDR3nt: TGTGCCAGCAGCTTAGCGACTAGCGCCACGAACACCGGGGAGCTGTTTTTT

abundance: .
v_gene: TRBV29-1
d_gene: .
j_gene: TRBJ2-5
CDR3aa: CSVVLQGMETQYF
CDR3nt: TGCAGCGTTGTTTTACAGGGCATGGAGACCCAGTACTTC

abundance: once
v_gene: TRBV18
d_gene: .
j_gene: TRBJ2-1
CDR3aa: CASSPLGGGISYNEQFF
CDR3nt: TGTGCCAGCTCACCCCTTGGGGGCGGGATCTCCTACAATGAGCAGTTCTTC

abundance: .
v_gene: TRBV7-8
d_gene: .
j_gene: TRBJ2-5
CDR3aa: CASSWKGTMETQYF
CDR3nt: TGTGCCAGCAGCTGGAAGGGGACAATGGAGACCCAGTACTTC

abundance: .
v_gene: TRBV4-1
d_gene: .
j_gene: TRBJ1-5
CDR3aa: CASSLGWAVSNQPQHF
CDR3nt: TGCGCCAGCAGCCTTGGTTGGGCGGTGAGCAATCAGCCCCAGCATTTT

abundance: .
v_gene: TRBV29-1
d_gene: .
j_gene: TRBJ2-5
CDR3aa: CSVIQGSETQYF
CDR3nt: TGCAGCGTCATTCAGGGTTCGGAGACCCAGTACTTC

abundance: .
v_gene: TRBV5-4
d_gene: TRBD1
j_gene: TRBJ1-1
CDR3aa: CASSFTGGTEAFF
CDR3nt: TGTGCCAGCAGCTTTACAGGGGGCACTGAAGCTTTCTTT